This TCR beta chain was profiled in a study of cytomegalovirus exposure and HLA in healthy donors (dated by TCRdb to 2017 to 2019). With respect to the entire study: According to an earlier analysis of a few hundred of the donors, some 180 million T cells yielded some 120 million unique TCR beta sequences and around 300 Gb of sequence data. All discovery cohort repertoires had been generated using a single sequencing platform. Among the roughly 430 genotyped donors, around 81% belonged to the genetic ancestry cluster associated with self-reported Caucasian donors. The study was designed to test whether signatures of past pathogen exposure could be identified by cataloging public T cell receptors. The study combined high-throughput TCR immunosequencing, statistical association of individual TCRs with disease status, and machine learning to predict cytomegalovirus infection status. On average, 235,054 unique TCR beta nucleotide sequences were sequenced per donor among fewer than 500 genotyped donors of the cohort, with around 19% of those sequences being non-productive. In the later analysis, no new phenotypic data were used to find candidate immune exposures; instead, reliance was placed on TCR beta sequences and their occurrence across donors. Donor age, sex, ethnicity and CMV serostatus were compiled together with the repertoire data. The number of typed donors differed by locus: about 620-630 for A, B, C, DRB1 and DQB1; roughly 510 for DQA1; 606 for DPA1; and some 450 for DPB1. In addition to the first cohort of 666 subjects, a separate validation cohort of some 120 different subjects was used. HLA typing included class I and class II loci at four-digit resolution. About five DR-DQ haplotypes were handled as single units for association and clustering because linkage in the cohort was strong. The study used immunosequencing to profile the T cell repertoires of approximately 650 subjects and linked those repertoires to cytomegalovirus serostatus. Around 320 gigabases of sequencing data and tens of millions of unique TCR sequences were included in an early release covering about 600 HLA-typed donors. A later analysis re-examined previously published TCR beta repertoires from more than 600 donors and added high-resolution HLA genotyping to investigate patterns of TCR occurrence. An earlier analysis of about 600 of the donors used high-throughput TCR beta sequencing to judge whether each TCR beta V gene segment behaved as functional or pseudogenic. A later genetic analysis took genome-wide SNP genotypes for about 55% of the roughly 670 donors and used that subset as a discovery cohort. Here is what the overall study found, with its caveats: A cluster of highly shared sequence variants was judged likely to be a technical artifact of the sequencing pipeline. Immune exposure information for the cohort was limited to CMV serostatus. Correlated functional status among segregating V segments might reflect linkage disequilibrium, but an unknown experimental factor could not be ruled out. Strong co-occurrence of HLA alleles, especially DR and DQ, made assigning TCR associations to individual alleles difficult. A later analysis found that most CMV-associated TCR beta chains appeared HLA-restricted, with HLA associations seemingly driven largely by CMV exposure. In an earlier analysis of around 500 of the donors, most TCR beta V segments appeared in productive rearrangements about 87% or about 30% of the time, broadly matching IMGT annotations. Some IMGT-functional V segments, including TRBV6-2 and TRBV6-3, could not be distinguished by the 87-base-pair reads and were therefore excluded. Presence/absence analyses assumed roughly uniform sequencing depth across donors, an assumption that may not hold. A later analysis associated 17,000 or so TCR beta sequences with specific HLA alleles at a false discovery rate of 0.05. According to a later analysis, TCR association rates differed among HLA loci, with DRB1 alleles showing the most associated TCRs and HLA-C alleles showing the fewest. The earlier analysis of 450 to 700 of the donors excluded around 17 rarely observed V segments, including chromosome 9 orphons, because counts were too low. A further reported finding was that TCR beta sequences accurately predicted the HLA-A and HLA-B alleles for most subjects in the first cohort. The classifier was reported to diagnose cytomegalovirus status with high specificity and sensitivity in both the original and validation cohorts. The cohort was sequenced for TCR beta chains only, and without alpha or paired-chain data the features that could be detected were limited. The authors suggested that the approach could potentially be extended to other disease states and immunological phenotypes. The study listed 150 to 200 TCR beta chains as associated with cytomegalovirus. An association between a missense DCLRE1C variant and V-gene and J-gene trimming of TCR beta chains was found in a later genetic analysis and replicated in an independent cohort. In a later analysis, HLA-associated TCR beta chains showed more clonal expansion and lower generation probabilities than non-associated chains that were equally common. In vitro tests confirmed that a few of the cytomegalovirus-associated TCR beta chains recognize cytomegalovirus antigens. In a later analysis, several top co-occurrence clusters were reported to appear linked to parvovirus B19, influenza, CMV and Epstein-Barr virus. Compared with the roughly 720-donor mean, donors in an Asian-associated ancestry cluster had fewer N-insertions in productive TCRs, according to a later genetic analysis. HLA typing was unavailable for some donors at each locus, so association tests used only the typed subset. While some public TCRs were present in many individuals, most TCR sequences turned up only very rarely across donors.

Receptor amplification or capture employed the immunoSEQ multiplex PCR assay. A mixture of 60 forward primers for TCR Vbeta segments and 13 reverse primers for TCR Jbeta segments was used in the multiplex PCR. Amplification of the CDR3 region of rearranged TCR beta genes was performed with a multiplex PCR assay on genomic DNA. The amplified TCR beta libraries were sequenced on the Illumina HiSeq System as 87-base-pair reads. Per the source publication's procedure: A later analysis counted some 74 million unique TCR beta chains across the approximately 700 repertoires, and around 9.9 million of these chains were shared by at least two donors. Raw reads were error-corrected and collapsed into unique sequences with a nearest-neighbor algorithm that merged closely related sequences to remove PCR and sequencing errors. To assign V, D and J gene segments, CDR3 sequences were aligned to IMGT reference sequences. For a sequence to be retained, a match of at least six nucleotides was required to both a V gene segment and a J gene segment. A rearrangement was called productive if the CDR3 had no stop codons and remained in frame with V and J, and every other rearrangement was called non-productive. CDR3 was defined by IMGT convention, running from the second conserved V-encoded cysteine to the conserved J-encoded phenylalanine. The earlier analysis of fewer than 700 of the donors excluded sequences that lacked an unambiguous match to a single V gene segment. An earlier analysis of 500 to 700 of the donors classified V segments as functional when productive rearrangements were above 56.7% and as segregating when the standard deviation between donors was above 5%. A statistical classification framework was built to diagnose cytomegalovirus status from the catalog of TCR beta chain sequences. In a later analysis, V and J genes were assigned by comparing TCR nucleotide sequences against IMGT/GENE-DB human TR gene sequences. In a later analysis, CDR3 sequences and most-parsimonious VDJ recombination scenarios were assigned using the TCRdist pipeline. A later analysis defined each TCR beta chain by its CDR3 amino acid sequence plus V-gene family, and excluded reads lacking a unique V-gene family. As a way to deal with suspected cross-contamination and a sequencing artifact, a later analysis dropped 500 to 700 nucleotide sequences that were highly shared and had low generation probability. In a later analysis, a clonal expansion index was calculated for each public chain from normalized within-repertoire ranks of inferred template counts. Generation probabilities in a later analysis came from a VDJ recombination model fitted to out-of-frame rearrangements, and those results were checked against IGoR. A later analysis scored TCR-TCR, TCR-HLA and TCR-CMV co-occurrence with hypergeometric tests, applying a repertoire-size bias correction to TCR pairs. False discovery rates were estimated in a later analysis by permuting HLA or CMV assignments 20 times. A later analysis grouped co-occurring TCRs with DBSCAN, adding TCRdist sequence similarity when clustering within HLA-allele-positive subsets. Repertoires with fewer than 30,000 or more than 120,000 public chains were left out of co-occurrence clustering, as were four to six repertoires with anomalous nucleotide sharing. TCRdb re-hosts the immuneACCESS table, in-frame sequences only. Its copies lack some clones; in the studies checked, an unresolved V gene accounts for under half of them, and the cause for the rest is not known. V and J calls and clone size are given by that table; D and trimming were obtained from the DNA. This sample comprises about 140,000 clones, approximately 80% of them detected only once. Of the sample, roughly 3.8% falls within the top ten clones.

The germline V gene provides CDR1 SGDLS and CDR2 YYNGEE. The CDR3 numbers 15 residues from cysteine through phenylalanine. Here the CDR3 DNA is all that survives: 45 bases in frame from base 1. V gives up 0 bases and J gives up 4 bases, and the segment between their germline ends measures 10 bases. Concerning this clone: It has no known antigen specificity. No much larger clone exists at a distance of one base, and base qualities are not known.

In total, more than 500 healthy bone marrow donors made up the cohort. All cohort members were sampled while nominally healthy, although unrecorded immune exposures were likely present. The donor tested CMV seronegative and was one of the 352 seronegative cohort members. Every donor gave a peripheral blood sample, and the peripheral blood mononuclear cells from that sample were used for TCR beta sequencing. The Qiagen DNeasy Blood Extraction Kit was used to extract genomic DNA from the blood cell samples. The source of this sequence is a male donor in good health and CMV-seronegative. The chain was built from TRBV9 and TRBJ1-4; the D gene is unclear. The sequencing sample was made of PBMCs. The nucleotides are TGTGCCAGCAGCGTAGCTGACTTCTATAATGAAAAACTGTTTTTT. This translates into CASSVADFYNEKLFF.